This passage covers 9 T cell receptor beta chains from one sample sequenced in a study of beta chain features in type 1 diabetes. Sequenced material consisted of expressed TCRB transcripts (all of the isolated RNA was reverse transcribed). Some clones are missing from TCRdb's copy, which holds only in-frame ones; the method was immunoSEQ multiplex PCR. This table holds around 250,000 clones, over 11% found once. Broader study findings: Patients with Type 1 diabetes showed moderately but significantly shorter TCRB CDR3s in all four CD4+ subsets.

These TCRs' antigens remain unknown. The material sequenced was naive CD4+ T cells from blood. The receptors were sampled from a man younger than 40 with type 1 diabetes.

This clone was counted a few times. V usage is TRBV7-9 and J usage is TRBJ1-1, with D possibly matching TRBD1 (5 bases). This CDR3 contains 15 residues. V lost 2 bases and J lost 6, with 16 bases in between. Germline-derived CDR1 and CDR2 are SEHNR and FQNEAQ (reference sequence). CDR3 in amino acids: CASSLNGGSLAEAFF. DNA for the CDR3: TGTGCCAGCAGCTTAAACGGGGGAAGTTTGGCTGAAGCTTTCTTT. The full variable domain, with the rest looked up from reference TRBV7-9 and TRBJ1-1, is DTGVSQNPRHKITKRGQNVTFRCDPISEHNRLYWYRQTLGQGPEFLTYFQNEAQLEKSRLLSDRFSAERPKGSFSTLEIQRTEQGDSAMYLCASSLNGGSLAEAFFGQGTRLTVV.

The J gene is TRBJ2-7, the V gene TRBV6-5, with 7 bases matching TRBD2. Germline V CDR1 and CDR2: MNHEY, SVGAGI. This CDR3 has 13 residues. The junction had 8 bases not matched to a gene; V was cut back by 10 bases and J by 2 bases. The CDR3, as DNA: TGTGCCACCCGGGGGAGGGTGGCCTACGAGCAGTACTTC. Translated, it gives CATRGRVAYEQYF.

The chain recombines TRBV5-1 with TRBJ1-1; the D gene is possibly TRBD1 (6 bases). Germline V gene sequence: CDR1 SGHRS, CDR2 YFSETQ. V lost 4 bases and J lost 3, with 19 bases in between. The CDR3 sequence is 16 residues long. The DNA for the CDR3 is TGCGCCAGCAGCATCGGGACAATTCCCCCTGACACTGAAGCTTTCTTT. It is translated as CASSIGTIPPDTEAFF.

This clone was seen a handful of times. V usage is TRBV28 and J usage is TRBJ2-7; D perhaps matches TRBD1 (6 bases). The germline CDR1 and CDR2 sequences are MDHEN and SYDVKM. The V end was cut by 5 bases, the J end by 2 bases, with 16 bases between. The CDR3 consists of 15 residues. The CDR3 DNA reads as TGTGCCAGCAGTCCCCCGACAGGACTGACCTACGAGCAGTACTTC. This translates into CASSPPTGLTYEQYF.

This chain uses TRBV10-3 with TRBJ1-5; TRBD1 is a possible D gene (5 bases). Per germline, CDR1 ENHRY and CDR2 SYGVKD. Trimming shortened V by 0 bases and J by 7 bases, and 7 bases separated the two germline ends. This CDR3 contains 13 residues. The CDR3 is CAISESTAQPQHF. The DNA for the CDR3 is TGTGCCATCAGTGAGTCGACAGCACAGCCCCAGCATTTT.

This chain uses TRBV19 with TRBJ2-3, with 7 bases lining up with TRBD1. The CDR3 covers 14 residues. Trimming removed 4 bases from V and 5 bases from J; junction bases left unmatched: 6. CDR1 LNHDA and CDR2 SQIVND come from the germline V gene (reference sequence). The CDR3 nucleotides read TGTGCCAGTAGTACACAGGGGAACCAAGATACGCAGTATTTT. Its protein is CASSTQGNQDTQYF.

This clone has a handful of counts. The same CDR3 is also encoded by other DNA sequences in this sample. The rearrangement links TRBV7-2 to TRBJ2-7, with TRBD1 identical over 7 bases. Germline-derived CDR1 and CDR2 are SGHTA and FQGNSA. The CDR3 consists of 14 residues. J gave up 0 bases and V 5 bases, and 4 bases lay outside the gene matches. CDR3 region: CASSLSGGSYEQYF. The CDR3 region has the DNA TGTGCCAGCAGCCTATCAGGGGGCTCCTACGAGCAGTACTTC.

DNA for the CDR3: TGTGCCAGCAGCCCACCCGGTTCCGGGGAGCTGTTTTTT. It yields the protein CASSPPGSGELFF. The chain uses TRBV28 and TRBJ2-2; D unclear. Trimming pared 6 bases from V and 6 bases from J, leaving 11 bases between. This CDR3 has 13 amino acids. CDR1 is MDHEN, CDR2 SYDVKM, per germline. Full variable domain (outside the CDR3, taken from reference TRBV28 and TRBJ2-2): DVKVTQSSRYLVKRTGEKVFLECVQDMDHENMFWYRQDPGLGLRLIYFSYDVKMKEKGDIPEGYSVSREKKERFSLILESASTNQTSMYLCASSPPGSGELFFGEGSRLTVL.

V is TRBV7-9 and J is TRBJ1-5; D is ambiguous. Germline CDR1 SEHNR, CDR2 FQNEAQ (reference sequence). Trimming stripped 4 bases from V and 4 bases from J, with 11 bases between. The CDR3 sequence is 14 residues long. CDR3 bases: TGTGCCAGCAGCTCAAACCTACAGAATCAGCCCCAGCATTTT. It yields the protein CASSSNLQNQPQHF.